Below, 9 T cell receptor beta chains from the same sample are listed, as sequenced in a study of T-cell memory formation after mild COVID-19 (dated by TCRdb to the early 2020s). Library creation used 5' RACE. The sequencer listed for this sample is Illumina NovaSeq 6000. TCRdb's own reprocessing of the public reads used fastp at Q25 and MiXCR and kept productive beta chains. Each entry merges the rows of one CDR3 protein and shows their most common DNA and genes. Across this sample there are roughly 580,000 distinct CDR3 sequences, with about a sixth seen only once. The biggest ten clones account for about 12% of the sample. The sample consisted of PBMCs or a T cell subset sorted from them (not recorded which). These receptors all stem from an adult woman who had mild COVID-19 (a few samples of this study predate the infection). The sample titles of this study are shuffled in the database, so cell type and time point are left out; the donor was told from shared clones.

The rearrangement links TRBV19 to TRBJ1-1, with TRBD1 as a possible D gene (6 bases). The CDR3 spans 15 residues. V was clipped by 5 bases and J by 4 bases, with 17 bases between them. The germline V gene encodes CDR1 LNHDA and CDR2 SQIVND (reference sequence). CDR3 loop: CASSSQGGRGTEAFF. The CDR3 nucleotides are TGTGCCAGTAGTTCTCAAGGGGGGAGAGGCACTGAAGCTTTCTTT. Filled out from reference TRBV19 and TRBJ1-1, the complete variable domain reads DGGITQSPKYLFRKEGQNVTLSCEQNLNHDAMYWYRQDPGQGLRLIYYSQIVNDFQKGDIAEGYSVSREKKESFPLTVTSAQKNPTAFYLCASSSQGGRGTEAFFGQGTRLTVV.

This clonotype was seen a handful of times. The chain recombines TRBV30 with TRBJ2-2, with a tentative D call TRBD2 (6 bases). V lost 5 bases to trimming and J lost 0 bases, with 22 bases between them. The CDR3 has 18 residues. Germline loops: CDR1 GTSNPN, CDR2 SVGIG (reference sequence). The CDR3 region has the DNA TGTGCCTGGGACGATCCGGAGGGCGATGTTTCGAACACCGGGGAGCTGTTTTTT. Translation: CAWDDPEGDVSNTGELFF.

V usage is TRBV5-1 and J usage is TRBJ2-1; D unresolved. The CDR3 is made up of 13 amino acids. Germline V gene sequence: CDR1 SGHRS, CDR2 YFSETQ. V was shortened by 0 bases and J by 7 bases, with 8 bases between the two germline ends. The CDR3 protein is CASSLDRLNEQFF. CDR3 coding DNA: TGCGCCAGCAGCTTGGACAGACTGAATGAGCAGTTCTTC.

The chain is built from TRBV12-3 or TRBV12-4 and TRBJ1-1; TRBD1 aligns across 8 bases. The V gene end was trimmed by 4 bases and the J gene end by 3 bases; junction bases not matched to a gene: 7. The CDR3 spans 15 residues. CDR3 nucleotides: TGTGCCAGCAGTTGGAACAGGGGGTTGGACACTGAAGCTTTCTTT. Encoded protein: CASSWNRGLDTEAFF.

The chain combines TRBV7-9 with TRBJ2-1; D remains ambiguous. This CDR3 has 17 residues. CDR1 SEHNR and CDR2 FQNEAQ come from the germline V gene (reference sequence). V was cut by 5 bases and J by 4 bases, with 21 bases left in between. CDR3 coding DNA: TGTGCCAGCAGCCCGCATTCGGACGGCCGGAATTACAATGAGCAGTTCTTC. Its translation is CASSPHSDGRNYNEQFF. The whole variable domain, remainder taken from reference TRBV7-9 and TRBJ2-1, is DTGVSQNPRHKITKRGQNVTFRCDPISEHNRLYWYRQTLGQGPEFLTYFQNEAQLEKSRLLSDRFSAERPKGSFSTLEIQRTEQGDSAMYLCASSPHSDGRNYNEQFFGPGTRLTVL.

The rearrangement joins TRBV4-1 to TRBJ1-4; 8 bases align to TRBD1. The CDR3 sequence is 15 residues long. The germline V gene has CDR1 MGHRA and CDR2 YSYEKL. After removal of 0 bases from V and 8 bases from J, the junction contained 5 bases not matched to a gene. The CDR3 is CASSQDARGREKLFF. The CDR3 DNA reads TGCGCCAGCAGCCAAGATGCCAGGGGGCGGGAAAAACTGTTTTTT.

This clonotype was seen a handful of times. The chain couples TRBV20-1 to TRBJ2-1, with D perhaps matching TRBD2 (5 bases). The V end lost 3 bases, the J end lost 8 bases, and 11 bases lay between the germline ends. This CDR3 is built from 12 residues. Germline CDR1 is DFQATT and CDR2 is SNEGSKA (reference sequence). This CDR3 is CSASPSADEQFF. The CDR3 bases are TGCAGTGCTAGCCCCTCAGCGGATGAGCAGTTCTTC.

The V and J genes are TRBV9 and TRBJ2-3, with 10 bases identical to TRBD2. Germline CDR1 and CDR2: SGDLS and YYNGEE. There are 14 residues in the CDR3. V was pared by 3 bases and J by 8 bases, with 6 bases of the junction left unmatched. The CDR3 DNA sequence: TGTGCCAGCAGCGCCACTAGCGGGATAGGTACGCAGTATTTT. Amino acid sequence: CASSATSGIGTQYF.

The chain carries TRBV4-2 and TRBJ1-2, with D tentatively TRBD1 (5 bases). V dropped 5 bases and J dropped 1 base, with 14 bases sitting between them. Germline CDR1 reads LGHNA; CDR2 reads YNFKEQ. The CDR3 length is 15 residues. DNA for the CDR3: TGTGCCAGCAGCACGCAGGGCCCAATTAACTATGGCTACACCTTC. It specifies CASSTQGPINYGYTF.